The 24 T cell receptor beta chains presented below share a single source sample, sequenced in a study of regulatory T cells in long-lasting Graves disease. Sequencing libraries for TCR beta were prepared with iRepertoire HTBI primers and Arm-PCR of CDR3 regions. One entry per CDR3 protein, called by TCRdb with MiXCR from the multiplex PCR reads. The sample lists 200,000 to 250,000 distinct CDR3 sequences; roughly a fifth were seen once. Documented time point: newly diagnosed GD, antithyroid drugs for less than 3 months. Generation of the TCR library employed RNA extracted from PBMCs. The input for sequencing was peripheral blood mononuclear cells (PBMCs), taken at new diagnosis, from a patient treated with antithyroid drugs. All receptors derive from a female donor with Graves disease.

This clonotype was counted many times. J is TRBJ2-5 and V is TRBV24-1; 7 positions match TRBD1. CDR3 length: 15 residues. The V and J ends lost 6 bases and 2 bases, in that order; junction bases with no gene match: 8. Germline CDR1 reads KGHDR; CDR2 reads SFDVKD. CDR3 sequence reads: CATSQRGPGQETQYF. DNA for the CDR3: TGTGCCACCAGTCAAAGGGGGCCTGGACAAGAGACCCAGTACTTC.

A note on this clonotype: A much larger clone differs from this one at a single base, so this may be a read error. This chain joins TRBV6-2 or TRBV6-3 and TRBJ1-1; D is unclear. Germline assignment: CDR1 MNHEY and CDR2 SVGEGT. This CDR3 has 16 amino acids. V was clipped by 10 bases and J by 3 bases, with 24 bases between them. CDR3 bases: TGTGCCACTGCCCCAGGAGGATCTCGAAGGGACACTGAAGCTTTCTTT. Protein sequence: CATAPGGSRRDTEAFF.

On this clonotype itself: A much larger clone differs from this one at a single base, so this may be a read error. The chain couples TRBV6-1 to TRBJ1-2; no definite D call. Germline V gives CDR1 MNHNS, CDR2 SASEGT. V was trimmed by 7 bases and J by 5 bases, leaving 14 bases between them. This CDR3 region has 13 residues. CDR3 DNA: TGTGCCAGCAAAGGCGGACTGGAGTATGGCTACACCTTC. Protein product: CASKGGLEYGYTF.

This clonotype was seen ten or more times. The gene calls are TRBV10-1 and TRBJ1-6, with D unresolved. Germline CDR1 and CDR2: WNHNN and SYGVQD (reference sequence). The CDR3 has 14 residues. Between the trimmed V and J ends, which lost 11 bases and 8 bases, there was a span of 19 bases. CDR3: CACRLTQEDSPLHF. CDR3 bases: TGCGCCTGCCGCTTGACCCAAGAGGATTCACCCCTCCACTTT.

This clonotype has at least ten counts. The rearrangement uses TRBV7-2 and TRBJ2-4; TRBD1 aligns across 9 bases. Germline lookup yields CDR1 SGHTA and CDR2 FQGNSA. This CDR3 region has 17 residues. The J segment lost 4 bases and the V segment lost 3 bases, leaving 10 bases of the junction unmatched. CDR3 in DNA: TGTGCCAGCAGCTTGGGGGGGACAGGGCGCCCTAAAAACATTCAGTACTTC. Residues: CASSLGGTGRPKNIQYF.

The chain employs TRBV6-2 or TRBV6-3 and TRBJ1-2; D remains unclear. Trimming stripped 6 bases from V and 8 bases from J, with 13 bases between. CDR3 size: 12 residues. Germline loops: CDR1 MNHEY, CDR2 SVGEGT. CDR3 residues: CASSVGREGYTF. CDR3 nucleotides: TGTGCCAGCAGCGTCGGGAGGGAGGGCTACACCTTC.

This clonotype showed up many times. This chain links TRBV2 with TRBJ2-1; TRBD2 matches 9 bases. CDR3 length: 15 residues. Germline-derived CDR1 and CDR2 are SNHLY and FYNNEI. V lost 5 bases, J lost 9 bases, and 11 bases stayed unmatched. Here the CDR3 DNA reads TGTGCCAGCAGTCTAACCCCGGGACTAGCCGGTGAGCAGTTCTTC. Residues: CASSLTPGLAGEQFF.

This clonotype was seen at least ten times. The chain recombines TRBV14 with TRBJ1-4, with D perhaps matching TRBD1 (6 bases). The V end lost 5 bases, the J end lost 3 bases, and 13 bases lay between the germline ends. The germline V gene has CDR1 SGHDN and CDR2 FVKESK. The CDR3 sequence is 15 residues long. The CDR3 nucleotides read TGTGCCAGCAGCAATTGGGGACAAGCTAATGAAAAACTGTTTTTT. Translating gives CASSNWGQANEKLFF. Full variable domain (missing parts from reference TRBV14 and TRBJ1-4): EAGVTQFPSHSVIEKGQTVTLRCDPISGHDNLYWYRRVMGKEIKFLLHFVKESKQDESGMPNNRFLAERTGGTYSTLKVQPAELEDSGVYFCASSNWGQANEKLFFGSGTQLSVL.

This clonotype came up many times. This rearrangement joins TRBV3-1 to TRBJ2-1; weak D call: TRBD2 (7 bases). The CDR3 spans 15 residues. Deletions cut 4 bases from V and 9 bases from J, with 19 bases between. The germline gives CDR1 LGHDT, CDR2 YNNKEL (reference sequence). The CDR3 protein is CASSPLDGGPPEQFF. The CDR3 DNA follows: TGTGCCAGCAGCCCGCTCGACGGGGGGCCCCCTGAGCAGTTCTTC.

This clonotype was observed at least ten times. The V and J genes are TRBV24-1 and TRBJ2-6, with D tentatively TRBD2 (5 bases). The V gene lost 3 bases and the J gene lost 1 base, with 12 bases spanning the gap. CDR3 length: 17 amino acids. The germline gives CDR1 KGHDR, CDR2 SFDVKD. CDR3 in DNA: TGTGCCACCAGTGATCCCGGGAACCTATCTGGGGCCAACGTCCTGACTTTC. This encodes CATSDPGNLSGANVLTF.

This clonotype turned up a few times. The chain combines TRBV10-2 with TRBJ1-1, with D tentatively TRBD1 (6 bases). The CDR3 is made up of 14 amino acids. CDR1 is WSHSY and CDR2 is SAAADI in the germline V gene. The V gene lost 5 bases and the J gene lost 4 bases, with 14 bases spanning the gap. CDR3 nucleotide sequence: TGCGCCAGCAGTTCAGGGGCCTTCGGCACTGAAGCTTTCTTT. Protein: CASSSGAFGTEAFF.

Ten or more counts support this clonotype. The chain employs TRBV6-1 and TRBJ1-5, with unresolved D. The germline V and J ends were trimmed by 5 bases and 1 base, with 15 bases remaining between them. Germline loops: CDR1 MNHNS, CDR2 SASEGT. The length of the CDR3 is 16 residues. The CDR3 region has the DNA TGTGCCAGCAGTCCTCCAATTGACACGAGCAATCAGCCCCAGCATTTT. Its protein product is CASSPPIDTSNQPQHF.

In this sample, this clonotype turned up once. This could be a read error, since a much larger clone is one nucleotide away. The chain couples TRBV7-2 to TRBJ2-5, with 12 bases identical to TRBD1. The tail of the sequence fits TRBJ2-1 better, so the J call may be wrong. The CDR3 loop spans 15 amino acids. Germline V gives CDR1 SGHTA, CDR2 FQGNSA. Here the CDR3 DNA reads TGTGCCAGCAGCTCCGGGACAGGGGGCTCTTCTGAGCAGTTCTTC. It encodes CASSSGTGGSSEQFF.

As concerns this clonotype: Just one base apart from a much larger clone, this may be a read error. The V gene is TRBV7-8, the J gene TRBJ2-2; D perhaps matches TRBD2 (6 bases). Germline assignment: CDR1 SGHVS and CDR2 FQNEAQ. The CDR3 loop spans 12 amino acids. The CDR3 protein is CASGLAAGELFF. The CDR3 nucleotides read TGTGCCAGCGGCTTAGCGGCCGGGGAGCTGTTTTTT.

This clonotype was counted at least ten times. The V and J genes are TRBV12-3 or TRBV12-4 and TRBJ1-4; D remains unclear. The CDR3 runs 14 residues. V was cut by 1 base and J by 8 bases, with 11 bases left in between. In DNA form, the CDR3 reads TGTGCCAGCAGTTTAGGAGGGATCGCAGAAAAACTGTTTTTT. It codes for CASSLGGIAEKLFF.

This clonotype was found many times. The V and J genes are TRBV6-1 and TRBJ1-6, with D maybe TRBD1 (5 bases). The CDR3 runs 13 residues. CDR1 is MNHNS, CDR2 SASEGT, per germline. The V end was cut by 5 bases, the J end by 9 bases, with 11 bases between. CDR3 DNA: TGTGCCAGCAGTCGGATGGGGGGTTCACCCCTCCACTTT. Translated: CASSRMGGSPLHF.

This clonotype was found many times. Here the CDR3 reads CASSRTGGRYTGELFF. The DNA of the CDR3 is TGTGCCAGCAGCCGGACGGGGGGTCGATACACCGGGGAGCTGTTTTTT. The chain couples TRBV5-5 to TRBJ2-2, with 7 bases lining up with TRBD2. CDR1 and CDR2 from the germline V gene are SGHKS and YYEKEE (reference sequence). After removal of 4 bases from V and 3 bases from J, the junction contained 9 bases not matched to a gene. The CDR3 length is 16 residues.

This clonotype was counted at least ten times. The chain links TRBV7-3 to TRBJ2-7; TRBD2 matches 11 bases. V trimming: 6 bases; J trimming: 5 bases; junction bases outside the gene matches: 9. Germline CDR1 reads SGHTA; CDR2 reads FQGTGA. CDR3 length: 15 amino acids. This CDR3 is CASRTGTSGLHEQYF. The CDR3 region has the DNA TGTGCCAGCAGGACCGGGACTAGCGGCCTCCACGAGCAGTACTTC.

This clonotype was seen many times. V and J are TRBV12-3 or TRBV12-4 and TRBJ1-3; TRBD1 is a possible D gene (6 bases). The CDR3 consists of 16 residues. The ends were cut back, 7 bases at V and 0 bases at J, with 16 bases in the middle. CDR3 nucleotides: TGTGCCAGCACCCCTACAGGGTGGCTCTCTGGAAACACCATATATTTT. This codes for CASTPTGWLSGNTIYF.

A word on this clonotype: Given a far larger clone just one base away, this is likely a sequencing read error. The rearrangement uses TRBV10-3 and TRBJ2-6; tentatively, D is TRBD2 (6 bases). This CDR3 spans 18 amino acids. Germline V lookup: CDR1 ENHRY, CDR2 SYGVKD. The CDR3 DNA reads TGTGCCAACAGTGAAGTAACGGAGGGAAACTCTGGGGCCAACGTCCTGACTTTC. Amino acids: CANSEVTEGNSGANVLTF.

In this sample, this clonotype turned up many times. This chain connects TRBV3-1 to TRBJ1-2, with TRBD1 matching over 9 bases. This CDR3 contains 14 residues. The germline V gene encodes CDR1 LGHDT and CDR2 YNNKEL (reference sequence). After removal of 4 bases from V and 6 bases from J, the junction contained 6 bases not matched to a gene. The CDR3 nucleotides are TGTGCCAGCAGCCCTCAACAGGGGGCGGATGGCTACACCTTC. Translated: CASSPQQGADGYTF. The full variable domain, completed using reference TRBV3-1 and TRBJ1-2, is DTAVSQTPKYLVTQMGNDKSIKCEQNLGHDTMYWYKQDSKKFLKIMFSYNNKELIINETVPNRFSPKSPDKAHLNLHINSLELGDSAVYFCASSPQQGADGYTFGSGTRLTVV.

This clonotype showed up many times. This chain uses TRBV20-1 with TRBJ2-7, with 10 bases lining up with TRBD2. The trim removed 0 bases at V and 5 bases at J, leaving 4 bases unmatched. In germline, CDR1 is DFQATT, CDR2 SNEGSKA (reference sequence). The CDR3 has 14 residues. The CDR3 nucleotides are TGCAGTGCTAGAGAACTAGCGGGATTGCACGAGCAGTACTTC. Translation: CSARELAGLHEQYF.

At least ten counts were recorded for this clonotype. The chain has TRBV7-9 and TRBJ2-5, with no clear D. CDR1 is SEHNR, CDR2 FQNEAQ, per germline (reference sequence). V lost 5 bases and J lost 5, with 18 bases in between. The CDR3 loop spans 15 amino acids. In DNA form, the CDR3 reads TGTGCCAGCAGCCCCCCCGTTACACACAAGGAGACCCAGTACTTC. Protein product: CASSPPVTHKETQYF.

This clonotype has just a few counts. A far larger clone differs by one base, so this is likely a read error. The rearrangement joins TRBV20-1 to TRBJ2-4; 9 bases align to TRBD2. Germline CDR1 and CDR2: DFQATT and SNEGSKA (reference sequence). V shed 5 bases and J 13 bases; nucleotides not matched to a gene: 18. This CDR3 has 15 residues. The CDR3 DNA sequence: TGCAGTGCTGCCTCGCGGGAGGGCTCCTACAATGAGCAGTACTTC. Translation gives CSAASREGSYNEQYF.